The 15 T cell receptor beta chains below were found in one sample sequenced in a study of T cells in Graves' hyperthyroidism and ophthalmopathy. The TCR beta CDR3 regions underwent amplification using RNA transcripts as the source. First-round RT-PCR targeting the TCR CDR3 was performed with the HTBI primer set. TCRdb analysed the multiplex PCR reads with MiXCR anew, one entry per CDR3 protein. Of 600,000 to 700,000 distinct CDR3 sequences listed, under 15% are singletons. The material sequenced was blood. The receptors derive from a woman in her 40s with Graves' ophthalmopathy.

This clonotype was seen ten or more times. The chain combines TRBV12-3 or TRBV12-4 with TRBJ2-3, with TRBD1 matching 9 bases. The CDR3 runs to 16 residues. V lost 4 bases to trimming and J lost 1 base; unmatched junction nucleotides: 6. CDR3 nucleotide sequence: TGTGCCAGCAGTTATCACACAGGGGGCCGCACAGATACGCAGTATTTT. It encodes CASSYHTGGRTDTQYF.

CDR3 region: CASSQGQGPYPQHF. In DNA, the CDR3 is TGTGCCAGCAGTCAAGGACAGGGGCCCTACCCCCAGCATTTT. J is TRBJ1-5 and V is TRBV12-3 or TRBV12-4; 9 nucleotides align to TRBD1. V shed 5 bases and J 10 bases; nucleotides not matched to a gene: 9. This CDR3 is built from 14 residues.

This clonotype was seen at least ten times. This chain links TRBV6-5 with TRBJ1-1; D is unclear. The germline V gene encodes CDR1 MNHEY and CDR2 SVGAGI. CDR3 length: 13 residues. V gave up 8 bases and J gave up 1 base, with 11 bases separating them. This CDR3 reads CASRLRENTEAFF. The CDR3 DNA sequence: TGTGCCAGCCGGCTCCGGGAGAACACTGAAGCTTTCTTT.

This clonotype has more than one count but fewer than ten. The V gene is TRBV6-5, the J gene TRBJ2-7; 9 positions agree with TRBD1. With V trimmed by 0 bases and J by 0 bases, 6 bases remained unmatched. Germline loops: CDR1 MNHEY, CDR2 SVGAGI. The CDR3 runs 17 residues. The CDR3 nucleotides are TGTGCCAGCAGTTACTCGATCGGGACAGGGACCTCCTACGAGCAGTACTTC. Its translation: CASSYSIGTGTSYEQYF.

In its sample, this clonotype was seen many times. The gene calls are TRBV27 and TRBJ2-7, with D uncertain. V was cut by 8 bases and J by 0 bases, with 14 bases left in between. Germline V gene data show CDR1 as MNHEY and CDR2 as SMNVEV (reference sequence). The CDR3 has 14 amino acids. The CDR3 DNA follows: TGTGCCAGCTCCCGGGTGGACCCCTCCTACGAGCAGTACTTC. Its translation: CASSRVDPSYEQYF.

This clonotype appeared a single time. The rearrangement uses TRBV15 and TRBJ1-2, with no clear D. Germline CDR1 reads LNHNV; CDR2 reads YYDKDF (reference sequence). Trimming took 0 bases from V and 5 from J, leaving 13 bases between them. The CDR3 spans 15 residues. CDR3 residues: CATSREGESGYGYTF. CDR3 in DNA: TGTGCCACCAGCAGAGAGGGTGAATCCGGGTATGGCTACACCTTC.

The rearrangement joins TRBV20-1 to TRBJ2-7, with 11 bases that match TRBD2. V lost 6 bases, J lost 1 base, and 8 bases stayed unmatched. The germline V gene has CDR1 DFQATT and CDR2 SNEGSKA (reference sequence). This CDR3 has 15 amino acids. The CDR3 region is CSAFKGTSGSYEQYF. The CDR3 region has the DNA TGCAGTGCCTTTAAAGGGACTAGCGGTTCCTACGAGCAGTACTTC.

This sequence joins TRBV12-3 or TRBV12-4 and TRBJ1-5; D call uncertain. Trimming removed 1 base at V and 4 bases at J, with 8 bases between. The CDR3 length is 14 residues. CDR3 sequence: CASSLGATNQPQHF. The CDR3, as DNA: TGTGCCAGCAGTTTAGGGGCGACTAATCAGCCCCAGCATTTT.

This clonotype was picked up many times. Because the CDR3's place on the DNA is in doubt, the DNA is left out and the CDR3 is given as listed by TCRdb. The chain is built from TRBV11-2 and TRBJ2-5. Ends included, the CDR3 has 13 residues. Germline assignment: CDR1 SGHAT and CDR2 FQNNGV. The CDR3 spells CASSLNILETQYF.

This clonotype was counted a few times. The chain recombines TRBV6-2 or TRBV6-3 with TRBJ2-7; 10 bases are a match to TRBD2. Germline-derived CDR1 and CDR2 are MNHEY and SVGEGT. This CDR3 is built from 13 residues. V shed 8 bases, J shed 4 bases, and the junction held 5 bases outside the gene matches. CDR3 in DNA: TGTGCCAGCCATCTAGCGGGAGATTACGAGCAGTACTTC. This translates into CASHLAGDYEQYF.

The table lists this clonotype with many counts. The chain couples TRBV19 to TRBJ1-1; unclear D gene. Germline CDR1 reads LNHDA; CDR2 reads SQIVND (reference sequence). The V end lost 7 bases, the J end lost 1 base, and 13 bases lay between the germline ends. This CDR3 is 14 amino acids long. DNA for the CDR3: TGTGCCAGTAAAATCCGGGTCCAGAACACTGAAGCTTTCTTT. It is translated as CASKIRVQNTEAFF.

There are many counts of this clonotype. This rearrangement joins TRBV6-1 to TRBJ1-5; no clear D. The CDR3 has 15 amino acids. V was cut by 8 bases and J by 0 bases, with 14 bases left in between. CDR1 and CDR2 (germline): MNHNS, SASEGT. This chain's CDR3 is CASVWQFYSNQPQHF. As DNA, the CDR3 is TGTGCCAGCGTCTGGCAATTTTATAGCAATCAGCCCCAGCATTTT.

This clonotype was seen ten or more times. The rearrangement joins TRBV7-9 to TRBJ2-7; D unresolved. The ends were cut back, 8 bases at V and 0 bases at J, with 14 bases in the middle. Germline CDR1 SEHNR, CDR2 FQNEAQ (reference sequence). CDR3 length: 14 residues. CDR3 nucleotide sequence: TGTGCCAGCGCCCTGGGGTTGAGCTCCTACGAGCAGTACTTC. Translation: CASALGLSSYEQYF.

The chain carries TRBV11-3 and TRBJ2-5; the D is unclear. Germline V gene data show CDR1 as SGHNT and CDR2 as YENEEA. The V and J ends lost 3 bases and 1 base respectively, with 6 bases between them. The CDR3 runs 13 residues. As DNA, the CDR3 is TGTGCCAGCAGCTTTGCTCCCCAAGAGACCCAGTACTTC. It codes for CASSFAPQETQYF. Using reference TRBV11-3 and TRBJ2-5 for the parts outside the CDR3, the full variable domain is EAGVVQSPRYKIIEKKQPVAFWCNPISGHNTLYWYLQNLGQGPELLIRYENEEAVDDSQLPKDRFSAERLKGVDSTLKIQPAELGDSAVYLCASSFAPQETQYFGPGTRLLVL.

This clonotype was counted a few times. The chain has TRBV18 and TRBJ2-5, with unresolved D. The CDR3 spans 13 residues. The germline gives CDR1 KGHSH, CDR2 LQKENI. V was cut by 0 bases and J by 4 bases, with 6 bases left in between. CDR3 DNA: TGTGCCAGCTCACCACCGATCATAGAGACCCAGTACTTC. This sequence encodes CASSPPIIETQYF.